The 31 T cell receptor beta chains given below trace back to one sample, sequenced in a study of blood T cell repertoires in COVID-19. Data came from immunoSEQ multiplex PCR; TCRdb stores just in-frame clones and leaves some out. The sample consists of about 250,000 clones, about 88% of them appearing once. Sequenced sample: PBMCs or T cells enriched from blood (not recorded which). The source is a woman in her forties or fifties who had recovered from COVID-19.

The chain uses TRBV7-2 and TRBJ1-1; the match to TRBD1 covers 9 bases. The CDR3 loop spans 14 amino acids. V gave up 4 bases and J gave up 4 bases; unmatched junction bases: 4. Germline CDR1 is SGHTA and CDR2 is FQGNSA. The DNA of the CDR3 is TGTGCCAGCAGCTCACAGGGGGCGGGCACTGAAGCTTTCTTT. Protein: CASSSQGAGTEAFF.

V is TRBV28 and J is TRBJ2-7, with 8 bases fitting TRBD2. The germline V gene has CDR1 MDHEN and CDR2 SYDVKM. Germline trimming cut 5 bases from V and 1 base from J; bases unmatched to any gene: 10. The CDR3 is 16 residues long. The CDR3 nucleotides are TGTGCCAGCAGTATCAAAGCGGGAGTGCTATCCTACGAGCAGTACTTC. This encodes CASSIKAGVLSYEQYF.

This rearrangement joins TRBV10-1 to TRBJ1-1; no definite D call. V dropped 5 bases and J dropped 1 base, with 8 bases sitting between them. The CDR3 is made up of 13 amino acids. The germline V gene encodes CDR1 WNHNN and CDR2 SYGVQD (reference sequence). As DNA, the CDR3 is TGCGCCAGCAGTAAGGGAGGGAACACTGAAGCTTTCTTT. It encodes CASSKGGNTEAFF.

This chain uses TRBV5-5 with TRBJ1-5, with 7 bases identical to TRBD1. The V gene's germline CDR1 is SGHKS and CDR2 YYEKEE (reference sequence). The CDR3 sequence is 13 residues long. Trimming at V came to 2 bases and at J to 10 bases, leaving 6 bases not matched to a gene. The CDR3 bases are TGTGCCAGCAGCTTAGACAGGGTGGAACCCCAGCATTTT. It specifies CASSLDRVEPQHF.

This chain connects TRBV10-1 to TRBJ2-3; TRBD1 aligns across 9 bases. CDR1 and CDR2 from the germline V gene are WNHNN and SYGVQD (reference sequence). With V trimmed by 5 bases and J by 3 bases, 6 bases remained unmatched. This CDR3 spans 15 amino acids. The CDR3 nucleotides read TGCGCCAGCAGTCCCGGGACAGGGTCTACAGATACGCAGTATTTT. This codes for CASSPGTGSTDTQYF.

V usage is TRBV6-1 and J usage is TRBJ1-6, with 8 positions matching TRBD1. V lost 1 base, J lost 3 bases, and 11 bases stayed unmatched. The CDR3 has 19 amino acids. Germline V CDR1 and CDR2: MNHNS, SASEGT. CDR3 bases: TGTGCCAGCAGTGAAGTTGGGAACAGGGGGTTTCGCTATAATTCACCCCTCCACTTT. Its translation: CASSEVGNRGFRYNSPLHF.

The CDR3, as DNA: TGTGCCAGCTCACCCCAGGGGGCGGGACAGCCCCAGCATTTT. Amino acids: CASSPQGAGQPQHF. The rearrangement links TRBV18 to TRBJ1-5; 8 bases match TRBD1. Trimming cost V 3 bases and J 7 bases; bases outside gene matches: 5. Per the germline V gene, CDR1 is KGHSH and CDR2 is LQKENI. This CDR3 comprises 14 residues.

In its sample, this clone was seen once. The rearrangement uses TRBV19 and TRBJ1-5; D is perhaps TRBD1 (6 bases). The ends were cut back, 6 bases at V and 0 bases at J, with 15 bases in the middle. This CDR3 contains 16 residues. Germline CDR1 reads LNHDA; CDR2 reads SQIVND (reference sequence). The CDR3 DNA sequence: TGTGCCAGTAGCGGACAGTCGGTCCATAGCAATCAGCCCCAGCATTTT. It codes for CASSGQSVHSNQPQHF.

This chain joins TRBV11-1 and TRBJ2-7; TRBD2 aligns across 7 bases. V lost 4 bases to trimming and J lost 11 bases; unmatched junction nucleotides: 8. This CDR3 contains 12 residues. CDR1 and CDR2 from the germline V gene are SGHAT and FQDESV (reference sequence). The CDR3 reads CASSSNRDYKYF. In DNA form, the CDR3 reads TGTGCCAGCAGCTCGAACCGGGACTATAAGTACTTC. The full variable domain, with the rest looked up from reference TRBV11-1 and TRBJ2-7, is EAEVAQSPRYKITEKSQAVAFWCDPISGHATLYWYRQILGQGPELLVQFQDESVVDDSQLPKDRFSAERLKGVDSTLKIQPAELGDSAMYLCASSSNRDYKYFGPGTRLTVT.

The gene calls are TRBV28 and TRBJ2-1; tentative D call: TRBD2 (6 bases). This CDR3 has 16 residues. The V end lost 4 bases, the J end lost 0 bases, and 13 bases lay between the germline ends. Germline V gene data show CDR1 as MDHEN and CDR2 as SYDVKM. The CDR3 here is CASSSLSGGSYNEQFF. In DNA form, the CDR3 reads TGTGCCAGCAGTTCCCTTAGCGGAGGCTCCTACAATGAGCAGTTCTTC.

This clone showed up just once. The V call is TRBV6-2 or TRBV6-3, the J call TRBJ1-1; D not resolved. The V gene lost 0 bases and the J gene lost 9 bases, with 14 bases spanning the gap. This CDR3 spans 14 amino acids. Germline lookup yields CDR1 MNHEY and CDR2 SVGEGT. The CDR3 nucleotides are TGTGCCAGCAGTTACTCGATGCCGCTCGGTCAAGCTTTCTTT. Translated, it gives CASSYSMPLGQAFF.

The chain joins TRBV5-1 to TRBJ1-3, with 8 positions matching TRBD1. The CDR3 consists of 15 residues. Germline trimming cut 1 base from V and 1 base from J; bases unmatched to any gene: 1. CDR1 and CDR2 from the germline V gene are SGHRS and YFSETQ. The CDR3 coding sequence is TGCGCCAGCAGCTTGAGGACAGGGTCTGGAAACACCATATATTTT. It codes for CASSLRTGSGNTIYF.

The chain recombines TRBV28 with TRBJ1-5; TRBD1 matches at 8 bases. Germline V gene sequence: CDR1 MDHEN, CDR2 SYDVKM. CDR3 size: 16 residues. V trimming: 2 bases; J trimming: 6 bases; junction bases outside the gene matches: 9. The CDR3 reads CASSLPITGGGQPQHF. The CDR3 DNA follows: TGTGCCAGCAGTTTACCAATAACAGGGGGAGGTCAGCCCCAGCATTTT.

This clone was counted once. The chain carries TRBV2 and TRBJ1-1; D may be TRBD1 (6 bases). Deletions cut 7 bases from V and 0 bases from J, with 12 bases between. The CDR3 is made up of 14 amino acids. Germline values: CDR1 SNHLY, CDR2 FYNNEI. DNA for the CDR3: TGTGCCAGCACCATCACAGGGATGAACACTGAAGCTTTCTTT. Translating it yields CASTITGMNTEAFF.

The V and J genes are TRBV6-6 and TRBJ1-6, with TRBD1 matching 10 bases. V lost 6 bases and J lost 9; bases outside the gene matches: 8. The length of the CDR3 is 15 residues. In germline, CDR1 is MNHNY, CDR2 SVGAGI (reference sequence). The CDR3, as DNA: TGTGCCAGCAGCCCGGGACAGGGGCGAGGTTCACCCCTCCACTTT. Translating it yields CASSPGQGRGSPLHF.

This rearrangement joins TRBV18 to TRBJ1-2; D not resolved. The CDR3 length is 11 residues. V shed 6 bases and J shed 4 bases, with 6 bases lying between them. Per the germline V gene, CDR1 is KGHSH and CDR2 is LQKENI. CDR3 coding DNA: TGTGCCAGCTCCGACACCTATGGCTACACCTTC. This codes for CASSDTYGYTF.

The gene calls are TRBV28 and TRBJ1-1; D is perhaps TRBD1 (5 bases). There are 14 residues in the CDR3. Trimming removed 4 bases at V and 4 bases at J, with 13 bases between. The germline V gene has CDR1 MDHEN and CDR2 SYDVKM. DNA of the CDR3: TGTGCCAGCAGTTCTCCGGGGGAAGCCACTGAAGCTTTCTTT. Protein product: CASSSPGEATEAFF.

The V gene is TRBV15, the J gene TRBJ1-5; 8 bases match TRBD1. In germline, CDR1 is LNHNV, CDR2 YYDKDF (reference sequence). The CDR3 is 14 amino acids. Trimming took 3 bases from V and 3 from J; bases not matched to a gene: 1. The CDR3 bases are TGTGCCACCAGCAGGGACAGGGACAATCAGCCCCAGCATTTT. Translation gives CATSRDRDNQPQHF.

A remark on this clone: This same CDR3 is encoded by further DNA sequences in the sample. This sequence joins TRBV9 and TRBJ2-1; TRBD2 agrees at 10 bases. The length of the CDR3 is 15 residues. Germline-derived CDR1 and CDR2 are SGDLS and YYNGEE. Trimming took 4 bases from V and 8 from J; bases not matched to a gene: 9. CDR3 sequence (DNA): TGTGCCAGCAGCCTATCTAGCGGGAGTTTCGATGAGCAGTTCTTC. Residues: CASSLSSGSFDEQFF.

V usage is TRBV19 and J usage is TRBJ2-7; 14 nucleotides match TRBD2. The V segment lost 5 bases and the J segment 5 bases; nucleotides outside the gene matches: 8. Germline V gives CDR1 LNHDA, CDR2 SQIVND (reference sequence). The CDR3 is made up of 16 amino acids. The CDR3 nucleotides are TGTGCCAGTAGTTCCGGGACTAGCGGGAGAACTGACGAGCAGTACTTC. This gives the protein CASSSGTSGRTDEQYF.

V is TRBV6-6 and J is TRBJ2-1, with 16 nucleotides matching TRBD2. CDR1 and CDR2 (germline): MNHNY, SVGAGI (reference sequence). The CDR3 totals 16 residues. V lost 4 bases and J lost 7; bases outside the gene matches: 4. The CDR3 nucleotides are TGTGCCAGCAGTTGGGGACTAGCGGGAGGGTTTAATGAGCAGTTCTTC. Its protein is CASSWGLAGGFNEQFF.

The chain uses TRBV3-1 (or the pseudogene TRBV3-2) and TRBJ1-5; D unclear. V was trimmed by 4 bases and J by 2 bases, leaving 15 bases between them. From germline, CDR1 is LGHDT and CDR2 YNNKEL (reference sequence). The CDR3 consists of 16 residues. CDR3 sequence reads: CASSPTSVIGNQPQHF. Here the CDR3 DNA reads TGTGCCAGCAGCCCGACGAGCGTAATAGGCAATCAGCCCCAGCATTTT.

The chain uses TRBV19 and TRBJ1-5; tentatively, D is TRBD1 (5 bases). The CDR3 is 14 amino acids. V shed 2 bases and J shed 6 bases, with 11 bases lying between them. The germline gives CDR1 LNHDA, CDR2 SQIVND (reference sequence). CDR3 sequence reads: CASSIRREGQPQHF. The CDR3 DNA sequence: TGTGCCAGTAGTATACGCAGGGAGGGTCAGCCCCAGCATTTT.

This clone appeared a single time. CDR3 in DNA: TGTGCCACCAGTGATTTGGGCGGGTCGGACACAGATACGCAGTATTTT. It codes for CATSDLGGSDTDTQYF. The chain joins TRBV24-1 to TRBJ2-3; D possibly corresponds to TRBD2 (5 bases). The V gene lost 0 bases and the J gene lost 2 bases, with 11 bases spanning the gap. Germline CDR1 and CDR2: KGHDR and SFDVKD. The CDR3 covers 16 residues.

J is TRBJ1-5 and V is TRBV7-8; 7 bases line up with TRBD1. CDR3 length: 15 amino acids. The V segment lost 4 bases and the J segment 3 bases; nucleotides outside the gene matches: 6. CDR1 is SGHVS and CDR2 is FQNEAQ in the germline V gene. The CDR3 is CASSYGQVNNQPQHF. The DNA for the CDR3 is TGTGCCAGCAGCTACGGACAGGTCAACAATCAGCCCCAGCATTTT.

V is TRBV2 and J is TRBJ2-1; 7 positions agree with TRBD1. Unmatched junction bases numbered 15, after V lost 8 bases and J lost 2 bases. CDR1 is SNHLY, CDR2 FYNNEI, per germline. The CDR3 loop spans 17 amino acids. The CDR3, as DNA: TGTGCCAGCGGGCCCCGGCGGTCAGGGGGAACCTACAATGAGCAGTTCTTC. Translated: CASGPRRSGGTYNEQFF.

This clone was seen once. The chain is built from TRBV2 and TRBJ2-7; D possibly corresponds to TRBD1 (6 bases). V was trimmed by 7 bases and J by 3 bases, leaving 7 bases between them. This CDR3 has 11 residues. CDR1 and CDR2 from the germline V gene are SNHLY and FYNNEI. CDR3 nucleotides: TGTGCCAGCAAGGGGGTCTACGAGCAGTACTTC. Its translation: CASKGVYEQYF.

The DNA of the CDR3 is TGTGCCAGCAGCACGGACAGGGGACTATATGGCTACACCTTC. Translating it yields CASSTDRGLYGYTF. The rearrangement joins TRBV5-4 to TRBJ1-2, with 9 bases that match TRBD1. Germline loops: CDR1 SGHNT, CDR2 YYREEE (reference sequence). Trimming removed 4 bases from V and 5 bases from J; junction bases left unmatched: 6. This CDR3 contains 14 residues.

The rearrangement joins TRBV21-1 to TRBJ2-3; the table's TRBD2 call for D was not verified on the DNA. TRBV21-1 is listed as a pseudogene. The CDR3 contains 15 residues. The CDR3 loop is CASSKNRGRTDTQYF. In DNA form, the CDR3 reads TGTGCCAGCAGCAAGAACCGCGGGAGGACAGATACGCAGTATTTT.

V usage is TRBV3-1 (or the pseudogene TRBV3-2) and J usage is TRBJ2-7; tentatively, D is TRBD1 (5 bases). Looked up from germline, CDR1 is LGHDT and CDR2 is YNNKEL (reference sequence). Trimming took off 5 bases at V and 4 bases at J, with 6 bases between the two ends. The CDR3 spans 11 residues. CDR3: CASSSGYEQYF. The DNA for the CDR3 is TGTGCCAGCAGCTCAGGGTACGAGCAGTACTTC.

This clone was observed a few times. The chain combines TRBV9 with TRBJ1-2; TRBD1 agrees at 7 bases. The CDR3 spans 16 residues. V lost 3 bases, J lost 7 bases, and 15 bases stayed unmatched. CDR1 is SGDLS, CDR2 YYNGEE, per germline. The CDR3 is CASSAATGPIMGGYTF. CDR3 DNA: TGTGCCAGCAGCGCGGCGACAGGGCCGATAATGGGTGGCTACACCTTC. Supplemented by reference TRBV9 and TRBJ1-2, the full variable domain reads DSGVTQTPKHLITATGQRVTLRCSPRSGDLSVYWYQQSLDQGLQFLIQYYNGEERAKGNILERFSAQQFPDLHSELNLSSLELGDSALYFCASSAATGPIMGGYTFGSGTRLTVV.